This T cell receptor beta chain was observed in a study of T cell responses to AZD1222 COVID-19 vaccine. General study results and limits: Per reports, nearly half of all spike-specific TCRs target regions that are unmutated in variants. Spike-specific TCR breadth and depth both grew after two AZD1222 doses. It should be noted that donors were predominantly white British and more often female, and clonal diversity was possibly underestimated.

Clones were read by immunoSEQ multiplex PCR, and TCRdb kept only the in-frame ones, dropping some. The table includes about 100,000 clones, about nine tenths detected once. A note on this clone: Its cognate antigen is unknown.

In germline, CDR1 is MNHEY, CDR2 SMNVEV (reference sequence). The CDR3 is made up of 17 amino acids. The ends were cut back, 5 bases at V and 0 bases at J, with 16 bases in the middle. The TCR originated in an adult in good health. The chain couples TRBV27 to TRBJ1-4; D remains ambiguous. The sequencing here drew on peripheral blood, taken on day 0 of AZD1222 vaccination. Here the CDR3 reads CASSAFPGIATNEKLFF. DNA of the CDR3: TGTGCCAGCAGTGCATTCCCCGGTATCGCAACTAATGAAAAACTGTTTTTT.